Below, 31 T cell receptor beta chains from the same sample are listed, as sequenced in a study of blood T cell repertoires in COVID-19. Using immunoSEQ multiplex PCR, the repertoire was profiled, and TCRdb retains in-frame clones only, with some absent. The sample yields about 98,000 clones, about 91% seen once. The specimen was peripheral blood. The receptors were gathered from a man aged 18-30 years with acute or convalescent COVID-19.

The sample holds one count of this clone. CDR3: CASRGGRGAGEGYTF. The CDR3 nucleotides read TGTGCCAGCAGAGGAGGCAGGGGCGCGGGGGAGGGCTACACCTTC. The rearrangement uses TRBV6-5 and TRBJ1-2, with TRBD1 as a possible D gene (6 bases). The CDR3 is made up of 15 amino acids. The ends were cut back, 6 bases at V and 8 bases at J, with 22 bases in the middle. The germline V gene has CDR1 MNHEY and CDR2 SVGAGI.

The rearrangement links TRBV5-1 to TRBJ2-1, with 10 positions matching TRBD2. J gave up 8 bases and V 4 bases, and 9 bases lay outside the gene matches. Looked up from germline, CDR1 is SGHRS and CDR2 is YFSETQ. The CDR3 length is 15 residues. The CDR3: CASSRWTSGSDEQFF. In nucleotides, the CDR3 is TGCGCCAGCAGCAGGTGGACTAGCGGTAGCGATGAGCAGTTCTTC.

The chain uses TRBV6-5 and TRBJ1-6; 7 nucleotides align to TRBD1. Trimming at V came to 5 bases and at J to 7 bases, leaving 8 bases not matched to a gene. Germline V CDR1 and CDR2: MNHEY, SVGAGI. This CDR3 comprises 15 residues. In nucleotides, the CDR3 is TGTGCCAGCAGTACCACAGGGGTCGCAAATTCACCCCTCCACTTT. Translation: CASSTTGVANSPLHF.

This clone was seen just once. The chain employs TRBV9 and TRBJ1-2; TRBD1 aligns across 7 bases. CDR1 and CDR2 (germline): SGDLS, YYNGEE. Trimming cost V 2 bases and J 6 bases; bases outside gene matches: 13. This CDR3 has 16 amino acids. Written as DNA, the CDR3 is TGTGCCAGCAGCGTCTCCGCCGACAGGGATCGGGATGGCTACACCTTC. Protein product: CASSVSADRDRDGYTF.

This chain links TRBV30 with TRBJ2-7; 7 bases align to TRBD1. The CDR3 has 12 amino acids. Germline CDR1 is GTSNPN and CDR2 is SVGIG (reference sequence). V was pared by 0 bases and J by 5 bases, with 1 base of the junction left unmatched. CDR3 sequence reads: CAWSVDRDEQYF. In nucleotides, the CDR3 is TGTGCCTGGAGTGTCGACAGGGACGAGCAGTACTTC.

The chain is built from TRBV6-6 and TRBJ1-2; D not resolved. This CDR3 contains 13 residues. V lost 6 bases and J 4 bases, leaving 12 bases between the germline ends. Germline V gene lookup returns CDR1 MNHNY and CDR2 SVGAGI (reference sequence). The CDR3 region has the DNA TGTGCCAGCAGAAACGGGGTGGTCTATGGCTACACCTTC. Translated: CASRNGVVYGYTF.

This chain joins TRBV24-1 and TRBJ2-5, with 7 bases that match TRBD2. With 4 bases clipped from V and 5 bases from J, the junction kept 9 bases outside the gene matches. CDR3 length: 15 amino acids. Germline CDR1 and CDR2: KGHDR and SFDVKD. CDR3: CATSDARGSGETQYF. The CDR3 region has the DNA TGTGCCACCAGTGACGCAAGAGGTAGCGGGGAGACCCAGTACTTC.

This rearrangement joins TRBV5-1 to TRBJ1-5; perhaps TRBD1 as D (5 bases). Germline lookup yields CDR1 SGHRS and CDR2 YFSETQ. V lost 4 bases, J lost 0 bases, and 11 bases lay in between. This CDR3 has 15 residues. The CDR3 nucleotides are TGCGCCAGCAGCGCCGGGCAGGGTAGCAATCAGCCCCAGCATTTT. Protein product: CASSAGQGSNQPQHF.

The rearrangement uses TRBV12-3 or TRBV12-4 and TRBJ1-1, with D maybe TRBD1 (6 bases). Trimming cost V 6 bases and J 10 bases, with 15 bases left between them. CDR3 length: 12 residues. The CDR3 loop reads CASRGKTGPAFF. CDR3 bases: TGTGCCAGCAGGGGGAAGACAGGCCCAGCTTTCTTT.

The rearrangement uses TRBV27 and TRBJ1-1, with 8 bases fitting TRBD1. Germline V gives CDR1 MNHEY, CDR2 SMNVEV (reference sequence). The V segment lost 3 bases and the J segment 12 bases; nucleotides outside the gene matches: 9. This CDR3 contains 13 residues. CDR3 sequence reads: CASSLGQGAQTFF. Here the CDR3 DNA reads TGTGCCAGCAGTTTGGGGCAGGGGGCGCAGACTTTCTTT.

The V gene is TRBV5-6, the J gene TRBJ1-6; 8 bases agree with TRBD1. Germline assignment: CDR1 SGHDT and CDR2 YYEEEE. The length of the CDR3 is 17 residues. V shed 4 bases, J shed 4 bases, and the junction held 10 bases outside the gene matches. CDR3 sequence (DNA): TGTGCCAGCAGCCTCGGTGAGACAGGGGTGTATAATTCACCCCTCCACTTT. This codes for CASSLGETGVYNSPLHF. The full variable domain, completed using reference TRBV5-6 and TRBJ1-6, is DAGVTQSPTHLIKTRGQQVTLRCSPKSGHDTVSWYQQALGQGPQFIFQYYEEEERQRGNFPDRFSGHQFPNYSSELNVNALLLGDSALYLCASSLGETGVYNSPLHFGNGTRLTVT.

The chain employs TRBV5-4 and TRBJ2-7; D perhaps matches TRBD2 (6 bases). V lost 0 bases and J 1 base, leaving 11 bases between the germline ends. CDR3 length: 15 residues. Germline CDR1 and CDR2: SGHNT and YYREEE (reference sequence). CDR3 nucleotides: TGTGCCAGCAGCTTGGGAGCTAGCGCTTCCTACGAGCAGTACTTC. Its translation is CASSLGASASYEQYF.

This sequence joins TRBV5-5 and TRBJ1-2; tentative D call: TRBD1 (6 bases). Trimming shortened V by 0 bases and J by 8 bases, and 17 bases separated the two germline ends. The CDR3 sequence is 15 residues long. Germline loops: CDR1 SGHKS, CDR2 YYEKEE (reference sequence). The CDR3 sequence: CASSLEQGRSRGYTF. DNA for the CDR3: TGTGCCAGCAGCTTGGAACAGGGAAGAAGTCGGGGCTACACCTTC.

This clone has a single count. V usage is TRBV7-6 and J usage is TRBJ2-6, with 8 bases that match TRBD1. The CDR3 has 20 residues. Trimming at V came to 3 bases and at J to 0 bases, leaving 13 bases not matched to a gene. The germline CDR1 and CDR2 sequences are SGHVS and FNYEAQ. CDR3 bases: TGTGCCAGCAGCTTTGAACCCGTGACAGGGGTTGACTCTGGGGCCAACGTCCTGACTTTC. The encoded protein is CASSFEPVTGVDSGANVLTF. Drawing the rest from reference TRBV7-6 and TRBJ2-6, the complete variable domain is GAGVSQSPRYKVTKRGQDVALRCDPISGHVSLYWYRQALGQGPEFLTYFNYEAQQDKSGLPNDRFSAERPEGSISTLTIQRTEQRDSAMYRCASSFEPVTGVDSGANVLTFGAGSRLTVL.

The chain combines TRBV5-1 with TRBJ2-7; 7 nucleotides line up with TRBD1. V lost 0 bases and J lost 3; bases outside the gene matches: 3. CDR3 length equals 14 residues. Looked up from germline, CDR1 is SGHRS and CDR2 is YFSETQ. CDR3 sequence: CASSLAGGNYEQYF. In DNA, the CDR3 is TGCGCCAGCAGCTTGGCAGGGGGAAACTACGAGCAGTACTTC.

This CDR3 reads CASSLGGQNYGYTF. CDR3 nucleotides: TGCGCCAGCAGCTTGGGGGGACAGAACTATGGCTACACCTTC. The rearrangement uses TRBV5-1 and TRBJ1-2; TRBD1 matches at 7 bases. CDR3 size: 14 residues. With 0 bases clipped from V and 2 bases from J, the junction kept 1 base outside the gene matches. Germline V gives CDR1 SGHRS, CDR2 YFSETQ.

This rearrangement joins TRBV3-1 (or the pseudogene TRBV3-2) to TRBJ1-2, with 9 nucleotides matching TRBD1. CDR3 length equals 14 residues. Germline V gene data show CDR1 as LGHDT and CDR2 as YNNKEL (reference sequence). V shed 1 base, J shed 7 bases, and the junction held 4 bases outside the gene matches. The CDR3 DNA sequence: TGTGCCAGCAGCCAAGGACAGGGGGTTCGTGGCTACACCTTC. The encoded protein is CASSQGQGVRGYTF.

V and J are TRBV6-5 and TRBJ2-7; perhaps TRBD2 as D (5 bases). With 6 bases removed from V and 0 bases from J, the gap between germline ends came to 12 bases. CDR1 is MNHEY and CDR2 is SVGAGI in the germline V gene. This CDR3 is built from 14 residues. CDR3 sequence: CASRRTSSSYEQYF. The CDR3 nucleotides are TGTGCCAGCAGGCGGACTTCTAGCTCCTACGAGCAGTACTTC.

The chain is built from TRBV7-9 and TRBJ1-1; the D is unclear. This CDR3 is built from 13 residues. The V end lost 3 bases, the J end lost 3 bases, and 8 bases lay between the germline ends. Germline CDR1 is SEHNR and CDR2 is FQNEAQ (reference sequence). The chain's CDR3 is CASSLLQDTEAFF. CDR3 coding DNA: TGTGCCAGCAGCTTGCTTCAGGACACTGAAGCTTTCTTT.

The rearrangement links TRBV4-1 to TRBJ2-7; maybe TRBD1 (6 bases). The CDR3 sequence is 18 residues long. The ends were cut back, 0 bases at V and 1 base at J, with 19 bases in the middle. Germline V CDR1 and CDR2: MGHRA, YSYEKL. The CDR3 nucleotides are TGCGCCAGCAGCCAAGAGAAAAGCAGGGGAGAGTTGTCCTACGAGCAGTACTTC. Amino acid sequence: CASSQEKSRGELSYEQYF.

The chain employs TRBV5-1 and TRBJ1-2; 7 bases are shared with TRBD1. CDR1 SGHRS and CDR2 YFSETQ come from the germline V gene. The junction had 5 bases not matched to a gene; V was cut back by 4 bases and J by 2 bases. The CDR3 consists of 14 residues. CDR3 coding DNA: TGCGCCAGCAGCGTTGAGGGACAGAACTATGGCTACACCTTC. Its protein is CASSVEGQNYGYTF.

The chain carries TRBV4-1 and TRBJ2-5; D is undetermined. With 1 base removed from V and 5 bases from J, the gap between germline ends came to 20 bases. The germline V gene has CDR1 MGHRA and CDR2 YSYEKL. The CDR3 runs 17 residues. The CDR3 bases are TGCGCCAGCAGCCAAGCCTCGAGTCGAACGTTCGGGGAGACCCAGTACTTC. Its protein is CASSQASSRTFGETQYF.

The genes are TRBV13 and TRBJ1-5; 11 positions agree with TRBD1. Losses at the gene ends were 3 bases for V and 5 bases for J; bases not matched to a gene: 3. Germline CDR1 and CDR2: PRHDT and FYEKMQ (reference sequence). The CDR3 loop spans 15 amino acids. The CDR3: CASSLGTGGDQPQHF. The CDR3 bases are TGTGCCAGCAGCTTGGGGACAGGGGGTGATCAGCCCCAGCATTTT.

This clone has a single count. The chain employs TRBV9 and TRBJ1-5; TRBD1 aligns across 8 bases. Germline CDR1 and CDR2: SGDLS and YYNGEE. J gave up 6 bases and V 2 bases, and 7 bases lay outside the gene matches. This CDR3 has 15 amino acids. The chain's CDR3 is CASSVGTGGGQPQHF. For the CDR3, the DNA is TGTGCCAGCAGCGTCGGGACAGGAGGGGGTCAGCCCCAGCATTTT.

The CDR3 loop is CASSPGQLTYEQYF. CDR3 sequence (DNA): TGCGCCAGCAGTCCGGGACAGCTAACCTACGAGCAGTACTTC. V is TRBV4-1 and J is TRBJ2-7, with 7 bases identical to TRBD1. Germline CDR1 and CDR2: MGHRA and YSYEKL. The CDR3 length is 14 residues. The V segment lost 6 bases and the J segment 2 bases; nucleotides outside the gene matches: 7.

The V call is TRBV29-1, the J call TRBJ1-1; no reliable D call. The CDR3 spans 13 residues. The germline V gene encodes CDR1 SQVTM and CDR2 ANQGSEA. Trimming removed 5 bases at V and 1 base at J, with 11 bases between. Here the CDR3 DNA reads TGCAGCGTTTTGACGGGTACGAACACTGAAGCTTTCTTT. Translation gives CSVLTGTNTEAFF.

For this clone: The identical CDR3 is also encoded by other nucleotide sequences in the sample. V usage is TRBV5-6 and J usage is TRBJ2-7; D unclear. The CDR3 loop spans 11 amino acids. Germline CDR1 reads SGHDT; CDR2 reads YYEEEE. V lost 3 bases, J lost 2 bases, and 3 bases lay in between. CDR3 loop: CASSSAYEQYF. CDR3 nucleotide sequence: TGTGCCAGCAGCTCCGCCTACGAGCAGTACTTC.

The chain uses TRBV5-6 and TRBJ1-1, with D possibly being TRBD1 (6 bases). V lost 4 bases to trimming and J lost 2 bases, with 15 bases between them. The CDR3 sequence is 15 residues long. CDR1 is SGHDT and CDR2 is YYEEEE in the germline V gene. The CDR3 region is CASSGLTGPNTEAFF. CDR3 DNA sequence: TGTGCCAGCAGCGGGTTGACAGGACCTAACACTGAAGCTTTCTTT.

This chain joins TRBV19 and TRBJ1-1, with 9 bases identical to TRBD1. Losses at the gene ends were 4 bases for V and 1 base for J; bases not matched to a gene: 10. The CDR3 spans 17 residues. Germline-derived CDR1 and CDR2 are LNHDA and SQIVND (reference sequence). CDR3 sequence reads: CASSTRDRAAQNTEAFF. The CDR3 DNA is TGTGCCAGTAGTACGCGGGACAGGGCTGCGCAGAACACTGAAGCTTTCTTT.

This sequence joins TRBV19 and TRBJ2-3; 10 bases line up with TRBD2. Unmatched junction bases numbered 6, after V lost 2 bases and J lost 7 bases. The CDR3 contains 15 residues. Per germline, CDR1 LNHDA and CDR2 SQIVND (reference sequence). The CDR3 loop reads CASSILAGVRYTQYF. CDR3 bases: TGTGCCAGTAGTATACTAGCGGGGGTTCGGTATACGCAGTATTTT.

CDR3 DNA sequence: TGTGCCAGCAGCCTACGACAGGGCCTCTACAATGAGCAGTTCTTC. Protein: CASSLRQGLYNEQFF. V is TRBV11-2 and J is TRBJ2-1; 7 bases match TRBD1. Trimming cost V 5 bases and J 3 bases; bases outside gene matches: 7. Germline V gene sequence: CDR1 SGHAT, CDR2 FQNNGV. The CDR3 is made up of 15 amino acids.